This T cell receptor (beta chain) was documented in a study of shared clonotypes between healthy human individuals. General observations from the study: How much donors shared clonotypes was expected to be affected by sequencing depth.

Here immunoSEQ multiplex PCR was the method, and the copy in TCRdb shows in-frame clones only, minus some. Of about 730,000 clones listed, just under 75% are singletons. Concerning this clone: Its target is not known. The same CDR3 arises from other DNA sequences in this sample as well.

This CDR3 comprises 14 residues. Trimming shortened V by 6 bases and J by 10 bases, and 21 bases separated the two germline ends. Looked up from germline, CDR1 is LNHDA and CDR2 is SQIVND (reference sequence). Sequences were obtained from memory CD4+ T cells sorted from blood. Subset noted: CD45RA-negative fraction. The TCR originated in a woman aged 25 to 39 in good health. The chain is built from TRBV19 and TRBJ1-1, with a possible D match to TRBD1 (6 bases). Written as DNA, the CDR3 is TGTGCCAGTAGGAAACAGGGAGCGGCTTTGGGAGCTTTCTTT. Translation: CASRKQGAALGAFF. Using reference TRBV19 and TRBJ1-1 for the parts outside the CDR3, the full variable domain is DGGITQSPKYLFRKEGQNVTLSCEQNLNHDAMYWYRQDPGQGLRLIYYSQIVNDFQKGDIAEGYSVSREKKESFPLTVTSAQKNPTAFYLCASRKQGAALGAFFGQGTRLTVV.